Following are 29 T cell receptor beta chains from one sample sequenced in a study of naive and memory T cell subsets. An equimolar mix of two oligonucleotides served as the beta constant-region primer for TRBC1 and TRBC2. In TCRdb, the UMI-ligation and nested PCR reads were re-called with MiXCR into one record per CDR3 protein. The sample shows under 150,000 distinct CDR3 sequences, about a sixth of them seen only once. Sequenced sample: naive CD4+ T cells from blood. Source of these receptors: a human donor in good health.

This clonotype was seen a handful of times. The rearrangement links TRBV18 to TRBJ2-5; D is ambiguous. CDR1 and CDR2 from the germline V gene are KGHSH and LQKENI. There are 14 residues in the CDR3. Trimming cost V 3 bases and J 1 base, with 9 bases left between them. The CDR3 nucleotides are TGTGCCAGCTCACCTCCAGAGCCCCAAGAGACCCAGTACTTC. This sequence encodes CASSPPEPQETQYF.

The chain is built from TRBV18 and TRBJ2-1, with 7 bases aligning to TRBD2. Germline CDR1 and CDR2: KGHSH and LQKENI. Unmatched junction bases numbered 6, after V lost 6 bases and J lost 1 base. The length of the CDR3 is 15 residues. DNA of the CDR3: TGTGCCAGCTCCGAGACTAGCAGTTCCTACAATGAGCAGTTCTTC. It is translated as CASSETSSSYNEQFF.

This sequence joins TRBV7-2 and TRBJ2-7; possible D gene TRBD2, 5 bases. Germline assignment: CDR1 SGHTA and CDR2 FQGNSA. The germline V and J ends were trimmed by 4 bases and 2 bases, with 15 bases remaining between them. This CDR3 has 15 amino acids. DNA of the CDR3: TGTGCCAGCAGCTATCTACCCCTAGCTCCCTACGAGCAGTACTTC. Its protein product is CASSYLPLAPYEQYF. The full variable domain, rest sourced from reference TRBV7-2 and TRBJ2-7, is GAGVSQSPSNKVTEKGKDVELRCDPISGHTALYWYRQSLGQGLEFLIYFQGNSAPDKSGLPSDRFSAERTGGSVSTLTIQRTQQEDSAVYLCASSYLPLAPYEQYFGPGTRLTVT.

This clonotype was counted between two and nine times. This chain connects TRBV18 to TRBJ2-3; D gene uncertain. This CDR3 spans 14 amino acids. Deletions cut 3 bases from V and 1 base from J, with 8 bases between. Germline loops: CDR1 KGHSH, CDR2 LQKENI. The CDR3 DNA is TGTGCCAGCTCACCGCCGACGGGCACAGATACGCAGTATTTT. Protein sequence: CASSPPTGTDTQYF.

The rearrangement uses TRBV7-2 and TRBJ2-3; either TRBD1 or TRBD2 may supply D (5 bases each). Between the trimmed V and J ends, which lost 1 base and 1 base, there was a span of 6 bases. Germline V lookup: CDR1 SGHTA, CDR2 FQGNSA. The CDR3 loop spans 14 amino acids. The CDR3 spells CASSLEGRTDTQYF. For the CDR3, the DNA is TGTGCCAGCAGCTTAGAGGGACGCACAGATACGCAGTATTTT.

A word on this clonotype: This may be a read error: a much more frequent sequence differs by one nucleotide. This chain uses TRBV4-1 with TRBJ2-1; no clear D. The germline CDR1 and CDR2 sequences are MGHRA and YSYEKL. This CDR3 has 15 residues. V lost 3 bases, J lost 6 bases, and 15 bases lay in between. The CDR3 DNA reads as TGCGCCAGCAGCCAGGTTTCCCCCTGGGCCAATGAGCAGTTCTTC. Translation: CASSQVSPWANEQFF.

The J gene is TRBJ2-1, the V gene TRBV12-3 or TRBV12-4; perhaps TRBD2 as D (6 bases). The CDR3 is 15 residues long. Trimming took 3 bases from V and 7 from J, leaving 16 bases between them. This CDR3 is CASSLLGGGWNEQFF. The CDR3 DNA reads as TGTGCCAGCAGTTTGCTCGGGGGAGGATGGAATGAGCAGTTCTTC.

This clonotype was recorded a few times. The rearrangement links TRBV2 to TRBJ1-5; TRBD1 matches 10 bases. The CDR3 contains 13 residues. Germline V gives CDR1 SNHLY, CDR2 FYNNEI. V shed 9 bases and J 7 bases; nucleotides not matched to a gene: 6. This CDR3 reads CASRTGGNQPQHF. The CDR3 nucleotides are TGTGCCAGTAGGACAGGGGGAAACCAGCCCCAGCATTTT.

This clonotype was seen only a few times. CDR3 bases: TGTGCCAGCTCACCATGGGGGACGAACACCGGGGAGCTGTTTTTT. Residues: CASSPWGTNTGELFF. The V gene is TRBV18, the J gene TRBJ2-2; possibly TRBD1 or TRBD2 for D (5 bases each). The V end lost 2 bases, the J end lost 0 bases, and 7 bases lay between the germline ends. The CDR3 sequence is 15 residues long. CDR1 and CDR2 from the germline V gene are KGHSH and LQKENI.

The chain combines TRBV18 with TRBJ1-4; D call uncertain. Germline CDR1 KGHSH, CDR2 LQKENI. Deletions cut 4 bases from V and 7 bases from J, with 16 bases between. The CDR3 has 15 amino acids. In DNA, the CDR3 is TGTGCCAGCTCACTTCGGGAGATTTCTTCTGAAAAACTGTTTTTT. The encoded protein is CASSLREISSEKLFF. The complete variable domain, with remaining parts taken from reference TRBV18 and TRBJ1-4, reads NAGVMQNPRHLVRRRGQEARLRCSPMKGHSHVYWYRQLPEEGLKFMVYLQKENIIDESGMPKERFSAEFPKEGPSILRIQQVVRGDSAAYFCASSLREISSEKLFFGSGTQLSVL.

This clonotype has just one count. This sequence joins TRBV7-9 and TRBJ1-2; D call uncertain. CDR1 and CDR2 (germline): SEHNR, FQNEAQ (reference sequence). The CDR3 runs 14 residues. Deletions cut 1 base from V and 1 base from J, with 7 bases between. The CDR3 protein is CASSLVAVNYGYTF. The CDR3 DNA reads TGTGCCAGCAGCTTAGTAGCAGTTAACTATGGCTACACCTTC.

This clonotype was found a few times. This chain links TRBV24-1 with TRBJ2-1; D is possibly TRBD1 (6 bases). CDR1 KGHDR and CDR2 SFDVKD come from the germline V gene. The V end lost 2 bases, the J end lost 8 bases, and 15 bases lay between the germline ends. CDR3 size: 15 residues. The CDR3 nucleotides are TGTGCCACCAGTGATTCGACAACTGACAGGTATGAGCAGTTCTTC. Its protein product is CATSDSTTDRYEQFF.

V gene TRBV6-2 or TRBV6-3 combines with J gene TRBJ2-1; 12 bases are a match to TRBD2. V trimming: 3 bases; J trimming: 7 bases; junction bases outside the gene matches: 4. Germline V gives CDR1 MNHEY, CDR2 SVGEGT. The CDR3 runs 15 residues. This CDR3 is CASSYGLAGRNEQFF. For the CDR3, the DNA is TGTGCCAGCAGTTATGGACTAGCGGGAAGGAATGAGCAGTTCTTC.

This clonotype was counted only a few times. The chain is built from TRBV18 and TRBJ2-6; 11 nucleotides agree with TRBD1. The CDR3 spans 18 residues. V trimming: 3 bases; J trimming: 1 base; junction bases outside the gene matches: 5. Germline lookup yields CDR1 KGHSH and CDR2 LQKENI. In nucleotides, the CDR3 is TGTGCCAGCTCACCGGACAGGGGGCTTCTGTCTGGGGCCAACGTCCTGACTTTC. Translation: CASSPDRGLLSGANVLTF.

The rearrangement joins TRBV28 to TRBJ2-7, with no clear D. CDR1 and CDR2 (germline): MDHEN, SYDVKM. V shed 8 bases and J shed 0 bases, with 11 bases lying between them. CDR3 length equals 13 residues. The CDR3 sequence is CASLADNSYEQYF. In DNA, the CDR3 is TGTGCCAGCCTCGCTGACAACTCCTACGAGCAGTACTTC.

The chain recombines TRBV10-3 with TRBJ2-1; 13 bases map to TRBD2. Germline values: CDR1 ENHRY, CDR2 SYGVKD. V lost 0 bases to trimming and J lost 9 bases; unmatched junction nucleotides: 5. The CDR3 contains 16 residues. The DNA for the CDR3 is TGTGCCATCAGTGAGTCCGGGGGACTAGCGGGACGTGAGCAGTTCTTC. Translation gives CAISESGGLAGREQFF.

The V and J genes are TRBV14 and TRBJ2-1; D perhaps matches TRBD1 (5 bases). The CDR3 is made up of 14 amino acids. Per the germline V gene, CDR1 is SGHDN and CDR2 is FVKESK. V lost 0 bases and J lost 6, with 9 bases in between. The CDR3 loop is CASSQDLQVNEQFF. The DNA of the CDR3 is TGTGCCAGCAGCCAAGACTTACAGGTCAATGAGCAGTTCTTC.

Notes on this clonotype: Lacking the conserved final phenylalanine or tryptophan, this CDR3 likely reflects a read error. This chain joins TRBV24-1 and TRBJ2-3; D perhaps matches TRBD2 (5 bases). V was trimmed by 4 bases and J by 0 bases, leaving 13 bases between them. The CDR3 totals 16 residues. Germline CDR1 and CDR2: KGHDR and SFDVKD. DNA of the CDR3: TGTGCCACCAGTGACCCGGGGAGCACTAGCACAGATACGCAGTATTAT. Translated: CATSDPGSTSTDTQYY.

V gene TRBV20-1 combines with J gene TRBJ2-7; D is undetermined. The germline gives CDR1 DFQATT, CDR2 SNEGSKA (reference sequence). The CDR3 is 11 residues long. V lost 5 bases and J 3 bases, leaving 8 bases between the germline ends. Written as DNA, the CDR3 is TGCAGTGCTGACCCCGACTACGAGCAGTACTTC. It codes for CSADPDYEQYF.

V usage is TRBV6-6 and J usage is TRBJ2-7, with a weak D call TRBD2 (5 bases). The V end was cut by 6 bases, the J end by 3 bases, with 12 bases between. Germline V gives CDR1 MNHNY, CDR2 SVGAGI (reference sequence). The CDR3 runs to 13 residues. The CDR3: CASRGGLNYEQYF. DNA of the CDR3: TGTGCCAGCAGAGGCGGGCTAAACTACGAGCAGTACTTC.

This clonotype has a single count. The chain combines TRBV7-2 with TRBJ2-2; the D gene is possibly TRBD1 (6 bases). The ends were cut back, 1 base at V and 3 bases at J, with 15 bases in the middle. The CDR3 has 17 amino acids. CDR1 SGHTA and CDR2 FQGNSA come from the germline V gene. CDR3: CASSLVGAGADTGELFF. DNA for the CDR3: TGTGCCAGCAGCTTAGTAGGGGCAGGGGCGGACACCGGGGAGCTGTTTTTT.

This clonotype was detected a few times. This chain connects TRBV20-1 to TRBJ2-7, with TRBD2 matching 8 bases. V was clipped by 1 base and J by 0 bases; unmatched bases: 5. The germline V gene has CDR1 DFQATT and CDR2 SNEGSKA (reference sequence). The CDR3 is made up of 15 amino acids. The CDR3 nucleotides are TGCAGTGCTAGAGTTCACGGGAGGGCCTCCTACGAGCAGTACTTC. This codes for CSARVHGRASYEQYF.

In its sample, this clonotype was seen a few times. The chain employs TRBV6-2 or TRBV6-3 and TRBJ2-2; 10 positions match TRBD1. The CDR3 has 16 amino acids. With 7 bases clipped from V and 9 bases from J, the junction kept 14 bases outside the gene matches. Germline V gene sequence: CDR1 MNHEY, CDR2 SVGEGT. The CDR3 coding sequence is TGTGCCAGCATCCTGACTGGGACAGGGGCCTCCCGGGAGCTGTTTTTT. Its protein is CASILTGTGASRELFF.

This clonotype was seen many times. V and J are TRBV11-2 and TRBJ2-3, with D tentatively TRBD1 (5 bases). Germline V gives CDR1 SGHAT, CDR2 FQNNGV. The CDR3 has 14 residues. V dropped 0 bases and J dropped 1 base, with 5 bases sitting between them. The CDR3 here is CASSLEQGTDTQYF. CDR3 coding DNA: TGTGCCAGCAGCTTAGAACAGGGCACAGATACGCAGTATTTT.

This clonotype was seen a few times. This chain connects TRBV10-3 to TRBJ2-6; TRBD1 might be the D (6 bases). V dropped 1 base and J dropped 4 bases, with 11 bases sitting between them. Looked up from germline, CDR1 is ENHRY and CDR2 is SYGVKD. This CDR3 is 16 amino acids long. CDR3: CAISEYVGTGANVLTF. The CDR3 DNA follows: TGTGCCATCAGTGAGTACGTCGGGACAGGGGCCAACGTCCTGACTTTC.

In its sample, this clonotype was seen a few times. The chain is built from TRBV7-8 and TRBJ1-4; D is ambiguous. The germline V gene has CDR1 SGHVS and CDR2 FQNEAQ. The V and J ends lost 5 bases and 10 bases respectively, with 17 bases between them. The CDR3 totals 14 residues. The DNA for the CDR3 is TGTGCCAGCAGCCAGGAGGGCAGATTCGGAAAACTGTTTTTT. Protein product: CASSQEGRFGKLFF.

The genes are TRBV6-5 and TRBJ2-5; a weak D match, TRBD2 (6 bases). CDR3 length equals 13 residues. Trimming took off 8 bases at V and 5 bases at J, with 15 bases between the two ends. The V gene's germline CDR1 is MNHEY and CDR2 SVGAGI. The CDR3 region is CASGGIGGETQYF. DNA for the CDR3: TGTGCCAGCGGGGGAATCGGAGGGGAGACCCAGTACTTC.

This clonotype was seen at least ten times. The gene calls are TRBV29-1 and TRBJ2-7; D remains unclear. Deletions cut 4 bases from V and 7 bases from J, with 14 bases between. CDR3 length: 12 residues. Germline lookup yields CDR1 SQVTM and CDR2 ANQGSEA. Written as DNA, the CDR3 is TGCAGCGTTGGTGGCGGTTTGTGGGAGCAGTACTTC. Its translation: CSVGGGLWEQYF.

CDR3 residues: CSARMFGASSYNEQFF. DNA for the CDR3: TGCAGTGCTAGAATGTTCGGCGCGAGCTCCTACAATGAGCAGTTCTTC. This chain joins TRBV20-1 and TRBJ2-1, with D unresolved. Trimming stripped 2 bases from V and 0 bases from J, with 14 bases between. CDR3 size: 16 residues. From germline, CDR1 is DFQATT and CDR2 SNEGSKA (reference sequence).